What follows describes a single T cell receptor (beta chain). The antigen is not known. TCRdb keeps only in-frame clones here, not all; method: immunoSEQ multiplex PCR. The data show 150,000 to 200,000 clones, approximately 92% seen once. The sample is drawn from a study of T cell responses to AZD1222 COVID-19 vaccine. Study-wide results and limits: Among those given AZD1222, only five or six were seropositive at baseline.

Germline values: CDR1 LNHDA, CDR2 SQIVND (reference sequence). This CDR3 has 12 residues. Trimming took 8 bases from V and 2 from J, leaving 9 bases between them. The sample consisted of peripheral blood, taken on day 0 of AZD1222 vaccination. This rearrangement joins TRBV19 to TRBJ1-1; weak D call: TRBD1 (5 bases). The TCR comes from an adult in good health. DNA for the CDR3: TGTGCCAGTTTGCAGGGAAACACTGAAGCTTTCTTT. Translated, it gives CASLQGNTEAFF.